Listed below are T cell receptor beta chains from one sample, sequenced in a study of T-cell memory formation after mild COVID-19. TCRdb re-derived calls from the 5' RACE reads in MiXCR, one entry per CDR3 protein. Seen here are 250,000 or so distinct CDR3 sequences, over 15% observed once, and the top ten hold roughly 23%. The sample was PBMCs or a T cell subset sorted from them (not recorded which). These receptor sequences come from a young man who had mild COVID-19 (a few samples of this study predate the infection). Cell type and time point are not known. The CDR3 runs from the conserved cysteine through the conserved F or W. Each record gives: clone size, D gene, J gene, V gene, CDR3 protein, CDR3 DNA. The D gene is left open where the match is weak. Clone sizes are given selectively: once, few, many, or a class where the clone is expanded.

. . TRBJ2-2 TRBV9 CASSVFTGELFF TGTGCCAGCAGCGTCTTTACCGGGGAGCTGTTTTTT
many TRBD1 TRBJ2-1 TRBV6-5 CASHRGQGISNEQFF TGTGCCAGTCACCGCGGACAGGGGATATCCAATGAGCAGTTCTTC
few . TRBJ2-1 TRBV20-1 CSANPAGAGHEQFF TGCAGTGCTAACCCAGCGGGTGCGGGGCATGAGCAGTTCTTC
. . TRBJ1-1 TRBV5-1 CASSLEYVGNTEAFF TGCGCCAGCAGCTTGGAGTATGTAGGGAACACTGAAGCTTTCTTT
few TRBD1 TRBJ1-4 TRBV28 CASSQQGAGEKLFF TGTGCCAGCAGTCAACAGGGGGCAGGAGAAAAACTGTTTTTT
. TRBD1 TRBJ2-3 TRBV20-1 CSAEQGEGTDTQYF TGCAGTGCGGAACAGGGGGAAGGCACAGATACGCAGTATTTT
few . TRBJ2-7 TRBV5-5 CASSVPPGGKVSYEQYF TGTGCCAGCAGCGTCCCCCCCGGGGGTAAGGTCTCCTACGAGCAGTACTTC
many . TRBJ1-2 TRBV2 CASSLTRITSHPWGYTF TGTGCCAGCAGCCTGACACGAATCACCTCGCACCCTTGGGGCTACACCTTC
. TRBD1 TRBJ1-6 TRBV7-2 CASSRQGEKSPLHF TGTGCCAGCAGCCGACAGGGGGAGAAGTCACCCCTCCACTTT
. TRBD1 TRBJ1-1 TRBV3-1 CATPDRAEAFF TGTGCCACCCCGGACAGGGCTGAAGCTTTCTTT
many . TRBJ1-5 TRBV20-1 CSASPGEGPYHSQHF TGCAGTGCTAGCCCCGGTGAGGGCCCCTATCATTCCCAGCATTTT
few TRBD1 TRBJ2-3 TRBV24-1 CATQGAGTDTQYF TGTGCCACACAGGGGGCGGGAACAGATACGCAGTATTTT
few TRBD2 TRBJ2-1 TRBV7-9 CASSPTSGTYNEQFF TGTGCCAGCAGCCCGACTAGCGGCACCTACAATGAGCAGTTCTTC
. . TRBJ1-2 TRBV11-3 CASSQGKQGYTF TGTGCCAGCAGCCAAGGGAAACAGGGCTACACCTTC
. . TRBJ1-2 TRBV4-3 CASSKRQITNIYGYTF TGCGCCAGCAGCAAAAGACAGATAACTAATATCTATGGCTACACCTTC
few TRBD2 TRBJ2-1 TRBV5-1 CASSSGLAGGSYNEQFF TGCGCCAGCAGCTCGGGACTAGCGGGGGGCTCCTACAATGAGCAGTTCTTC
. . TRBJ1-5 TRBV9 CASSVGLEGQPQHF TGTGCCAGCAGCGTAGGGTTGGAGGGACAGCCCCAGCATTTT
. . TRBJ2-5 TRBV6-2/TRBV6-3 CASSSYRGAGETQYF TGTGCCAGCAGTTCCTACAGGGGAGCGGGTGAGACCCAGTACTTC
. . TRBJ1-2 TRBV9 CASSVDREGNYGYTF TGTGCCAGCAGCGTAGACAGGGAGGGTAACTATGGCTACACCTTC
. . TRBJ2-2 TRBV9 CASSTPEGGRNTGELFF TGTGCCAGCAGCACCCCGGAGGGGGGGCGGAACACCGGGGAGCTGTTTTTT
. . TRBJ1-5 TRBV4-1 CASSQDGGRMYQPQHF TGCGCCAGCAGCCAAGATGGGGGGCGCATGTATCAGCCCCAGCATTTT
. . TRBJ1-2 TRBV12-3/TRBV12-4 CASSLGYYGYTF TGTGCCAGCAGTTTGGGGTATTATGGCTACACCTTC
. . TRBJ2-3 TRBV11-2 CASSPDTGTDTQYF TGTGCCAGCAGTCCGGACACCGGGACAGATACGCAGTATTTT
. TRBD1 TRBJ1-4 TRBV20-1 CSAQISGTQGEKLFF TGCAGTGCGCAAATCTCCGGGACACAGGGGGAAAAACTGTTTTTT
few . TRBJ2-7 TRBV7-9 CASSLALDPDEQYF TGTGCCAGCAGCTTAGCTTTGGACCCCGACGAGCAGTACTTC
. . TRBJ1-2 TRBV4-2 CASSQPTANYGYTF TGTGCCAGCAGCCAACCCACAGCTAACTATGGCTACACCTTC
few . TRBJ1-1 TRBV5-1 CASSWGRSPGTEAFF TGCGCCAGCAGCTGGGGAAGATCCCCCGGGACTGAAGCTTTCTTT
. TRBD2 TRBJ2-1 TRBV24-1 CATSDHSGGRPHEQFF TGTGCCACCAGTGATCATAGCGGGGGCAGACCACATGAGCAGTTCTTC
. TRBD1 TRBJ2-7 TRBV5-1 CASSPTRDSYEQYF TGCGCCAGCAGCCCAACCCGGGACAGTTATGAGCAGTACTTC
many . TRBJ1-6 TRBV27 CASSGQLDSPLHF TGTGCCAGCAGCGGACAGTTGGATTCACCCCTCCACTTT
. . TRBJ2-2 TRBV28 CASSSAGRKAGELFF TGTGCCAGCAGTTCCGCGGGAAGAAAGGCCGGGGAGCTGTTTTTT
. . TRBJ2-1 TRBV6-5 CASRPGGDTFNEQFF TGTGCCAGCAGGCCAGGCGGCGATACCTTCAATGAGCAGTTCTTC
few . TRBJ1-4 TRBV6-2/TRBV6-3 CASSYGRINEKLFF TGTGCCAGCAGTTACGGACGGATTAATGAAAAACTGTTTTTT
few . TRBJ1-5 TRBV7-2 CASSLPSQPQHF TGTGCCAGCAGCTTACCCAGCCAGCCCCAGCATTTT
. . TRBJ1-1 TRBV10-3 CAMIPVASRRGFF TGTGCCATGATCCCGGTGGCCTCGAGAAGGGGTTTCTTT
. TRBD2 TRBJ2-4 TRBV29-1 CSVDKAGGAAQNIQYF TGCAGCGTTGATAAGGCGGGGGGCGCAGCCCAAAACATTCAGTACTTC
. TRBD2 TRBJ2-1 TRBV29-1 CSVHSGGGYNEQFF TGCAGCGTCCATAGCGGGGGGGGCTACAATGAGCAGTTCTTC
. TRBD1 TRBJ1-1 TRBV6-6 CASNQGENTEAFF TGTGCCAGTAATCAGGGGGAGAACACTGAAGCTTTCTTT
few TRBD1 TRBJ1-5 TRBV10-3 CAISPGTGQPQHF TGTGCCATCAGTCCCGGGACAGGTCAGCCCCAGCATTTT
. TRBD1 TRBJ2-3 TRBV3-1 CASSRDRRTDTQYF TGTGCCAGCAGCAGGGACAGGCGCACAGATACGCAGTATTTT
. . TRBJ2-6 TRBV9 CASSQHSGANVLTF TGTGCCAGCAGTCAGCACTCTGGGGCCAACGTCCTGACTTTC
. . TRBJ2-7 TRBV12-3/TRBV12-4 CASSFSSEQYF TGTGCCAGCAGTTTTTCAAGCGAGCAGTACTTC
few . TRBJ2-3 TRBV30 CAWRISTDTQYF TGTGCCTGGAGGATTAGCACAGATACGCAGTATTTT
. . TRBJ1-2 TRBV4-1 CASSHITGPTAGYTF TGCGCCAGCAGCCATATCACCGGGCCTACCGCTGGCTACACCTTC
few . TRBJ2-6 TRBV28 CASSLPGDGANVLTF TGTGCCAGCAGTTTACCGGGGGACGGGGCCAACGTCCTGACTTTC
few TRBD1 TRBJ1-2 TRBV7-3 CASSAPHGQGISGYTF TGTGCCAGCAGCGCCCCACATGGACAGGGGATCAGTGGCTACACCTTC
. . TRBJ1-2 TRBV7-2 CASSSRTVGNYGYTF TGTGCCAGCAGCTCAAGGACTGTAGGGAACTATGGCTACACCTTC
. . TRBJ1-2 TRBV12-3/TRBV12-4 CASSLREYYGYTF TGTGCCAGCAGTTTAAGGGAGTACTATGGCTACACCTTC
few TRBD1 TRBJ1-2 TRBV10-3 CAIYAGGNYGYTF TGTGCCATCTACGCAGGGGGCAACTATGGCTACACCTTC
. . TRBJ1-1 TRBV4-3 CASSQGLQLNTEAFF TGCGCCAGCAGCCAAGGGCTCCAGCTGAACACTGAAGCTTTCTTT
many . TRBJ2-7 TRBV7-9 CASSATTGSGYYEQYF TGTGCCAGCAGCGCGACGACCGGGTCAGGGTACTACGAGCAGTACTTC